The rows below give T cell receptor beta chains drawn from one sample of a study of shared clonotypes between healthy human individuals. The repertoire was sequenced with immunoSEQ multiplex PCR; TCRdb's copy has only in-frame clones and lacks some. The profile covers 2,500,000 or so clones, with over 85% appearing a single time and 0.36% taken by the ten largest. Material: naive CD4+ T cells from PBMCs. These receptors all stem from a young man in good health. Some clones in this sample may be carry-over from other donors' samples. CDR3s include the opening cysteine and the closing phenylalanine or tryptophan. Fields, in order: CDR3 length, clone size, V gene, J gene, D gene, CDR3 DNA, CDR3 protein. The D gene is left open where the match is weak. A clone size is listed for some rows: how often the clone was seen (once, few, many), or a class if it is expanded.

cdr3_length: 16
clone_size: NA
v_call: TRBV5-4
j_call: TRBJ2-2
d_call: NA
cdr3_nt: TGTGCCAGCAGCTCCGCGGGGGCGCGGAACACCGGGGAGCTGTTTTTT
cdr3_aa: CASSSAGARNTGELFF

cdr3_length: 14
clone_size: NA
v_call: TRBV6-5
j_call: TRBJ2-7
d_call: NA
cdr3_nt: TGTGCCAGCAGTCCAGACCCCGGAATTCGCGAGCAGTACTTC
cdr3_aa: CASSPDPGIREQYF

cdr3_length: 15
clone_size: NA
v_call: TRBV6-1
j_call: TRBJ2-3
d_call: TRBD2
cdr3_nt: TGTGCCAGCAGTGTCGATCGGGGGGGCGGAGGTACGCAGTATTTT
cdr3_aa: CASSVDRGGGGTQYF

cdr3_length: 11
clone_size: NA
v_call: TRBV20-1
j_call: TRBJ2-4
d_call: NA
cdr3_nt: TGCAGTGCTTCCGATCCAAACATTCAGTACTTC
cdr3_aa: CSASDPNIQYF

cdr3_length: 14
clone_size: NA
v_call: TRBV29-1
j_call: TRBJ2-5
d_call: TRBD1
cdr3_nt: TGCAGCGTGACGGACAGGGGACCCCAAGAGACCCAGTACTTC
cdr3_aa: CSVTDRGPQETQYF

cdr3_length: 16
clone_size: NA
v_call: TRBV7-6
j_call: TRBJ2-2
d_call: TRBD1
cdr3_nt: TGTGCCAGCAGCTTAATGGACAGGGGGAACACCGGGGAGCTGTTTTTT
cdr3_aa: CASSLMDRGNTGELFF

cdr3_length: 15
clone_size: NA
v_call: TRBV28
j_call: TRBJ2-5
d_call: NA
cdr3_nt: TGTGCCAGCAGTTCCCCAACAAGGTACCAAGAGACCCAGTACTTC
cdr3_aa: CASSSPTRYQETQYF

cdr3_length: 15
clone_size: NA
v_call: TRBV2
j_call: TRBJ2-2
d_call: TRBD1
cdr3_nt: TGTGCCAGCATCCAGGACAGGGCGGGCACCGGGGAGCTGTTTTTT
cdr3_aa: CASIQDRAGTGELFF

cdr3_length: 12
clone_size: NA
v_call: TRBV27
j_call: TRBJ1-1
d_call: NA
cdr3_nt: TGTGCCAGCTCCTCAGGGTACACTGAAGCTTTCTTT
cdr3_aa: CASSSGYTEAFF

cdr3_length: 13
clone_size: NA
v_call: TRBV29-1
j_call: TRBJ1-1
d_call: NA
cdr3_nt: TGCAGCGTGAGTGGACTTATGAACACTGAAGCTTTCTTT
cdr3_aa: CSVSGLMNTEAFF

cdr3_length: 18
clone_size: NA
v_call: TRBV5-4
j_call: TRBJ2-3
d_call: TRBD2
cdr3_nt: TGTGCCAGCAGCGGGAGGGGAATGTTAGCGCGCTACACAGATACGCAGTATTTT
cdr3_aa: CASSGRGMLARYTDTQYF

cdr3_length: 15
clone_size: once
v_call: TRBV27
j_call: TRBJ1-5
d_call: NA
cdr3_nt: TGTGCCAGCAGTTTAGGGTTACATGGCAATCAGCCCCAGCATTTT
cdr3_aa: CASSLGLHGNQPQHF

cdr3_length: 14
clone_size: NA
v_call: TRBV7-9
j_call: TRBJ2-5
d_call: TRBD1
cdr3_nt: TGTGCCAGCAGCCCAACGACAGGGGGAGAGACCCAGTACTTC
cdr3_aa: CASSPTTGGETQYF

cdr3_length: 16
clone_size: once
v_call: TRBV5-1
j_call: TRBJ1-6
d_call: NA
cdr3_nt: TGCGCCAGCAGCTTGGCCCCGGCAGGGACAAATTCACCCCTCCACTTT
cdr3_aa: CASSLAPAGTNSPLHF

cdr3_length: 15
clone_size: NA
v_call: TRBV5-1
j_call: TRBJ1-1
d_call: NA
cdr3_nt: TGCGCCAGCAGCTTGGGCGGGGTGCGGAACACTGAAGCTTTCTTT
cdr3_aa: CASSLGGVRNTEAFF

cdr3_length: 15
clone_size: NA
v_call: TRBV6-1
j_call: TRBJ1-1
d_call: NA
cdr3_nt: TGTGCCAGCAGGCTACTAGGGCTCTTGAACACTGAAGCTTTCTTT
cdr3_aa: CASRLLGLLNTEAFF

cdr3_length: 13
clone_size: NA
v_call: TRBV29-1
j_call: TRBJ2-5
d_call: NA
cdr3_nt: TGCAGCTCGGGGGGCAGGGGGTTGGAGACCCAGTACTTC
cdr3_aa: CSSGGRGLETQYF

cdr3_length: 11
clone_size: NA
v_call: TRBV10-3
j_call: TRBJ2-3
d_call: NA
cdr3_nt: TGTGCCATCAGTGTTCAAAGTACGCAGTATTTT
cdr3_aa: CAISVQSTQYF

cdr3_length: 15
clone_size: NA
v_call: TRBV11-2
j_call: TRBJ2-3
d_call: TRBD2
cdr3_nt: TGTGCCAGCGGGATCCGGCGGGGGGGCACAGATACGCAGTATTTT
cdr3_aa: CASGIRRGGTDTQYF

cdr3_length: 16
clone_size: NA
v_call: TRBV5-1
j_call: TRBJ1-1
d_call: NA
cdr3_nt: TGCGCCAGCACCCTAACCCCACCATTCATGAACACTGAAGCTTTCTTT
cdr3_aa: CASTLTPPFMNTEAFF

cdr3_length: 17
clone_size: NA
v_call: TRBV9
j_call: TRBJ2-1
d_call: NA
cdr3_nt: TGTGCCAGCAGCGTAGGGACTGGGCGGGAACCTTACAATGAGCAGTTCTTC
cdr3_aa: CASSVGTGREPYNEQFF

cdr3_length: 13
clone_size: NA
v_call: TRBV6-5
j_call: TRBJ2-7
d_call: NA
cdr3_nt: TGTGCCTATGGACAGCCGAGCTCCTACGAGCAGTACTTC
cdr3_aa: CAYGQPSSYEQYF

cdr3_length: 16
clone_size: NA
v_call: TRBV15
j_call: TRBJ2-3
d_call: NA
cdr3_nt: TGTGCCACCAGCAGAGATCTAGCTTCTAGCACAGATACGCAGTATTTT
cdr3_aa: CATSRDLASSTDTQYF

cdr3_length: 13
clone_size: NA
v_call: TRBV29-1
j_call: TRBJ2-3
d_call: NA
cdr3_nt: TGCAGCGTTATTCAGGGTAACACAGATACGCAGTATTTT
cdr3_aa: CSVIQGNTDTQYF

cdr3_length: 14
clone_size: NA
v_call: TRBV7-3
j_call: TRBJ2-7
d_call: TRBD1
cdr3_nt: TGTGCCAGCAGCAAGGACAGGGGGTCCTACGAGCAGTACTTC
cdr3_aa: CASSKDRGSYEQYF

cdr3_length: 15
clone_size: NA
v_call: TRBV28
j_call: TRBJ1-5
d_call: NA
cdr3_nt: TGTGCCAGCAGTTTTTTATTAGGGGAGATAGAGCCCCAGCATTTT
cdr3_aa: CASSFLLGEIEPQHF

cdr3_length: 17
clone_size: NA
v_call: TRBV5-4
j_call: TRBJ2-3
d_call: TRBD2
cdr3_nt: TGTGCCAGCAGTTATGATCTTACTAGCGGGAGGGCAGATACGCAGTATTTT
cdr3_aa: CASSYDLTSGRADTQYF

cdr3_length: 15
clone_size: NA
v_call: TRBV18
j_call: TRBJ2-7
d_call: TRBD1
cdr3_nt: TGTGCCAGCTCACCACAACAGGGGATGCAATACGAGCAGTACTTC
cdr3_aa: CASSPQQGMQYEQYF

cdr3_length: 14
clone_size: NA
v_call: TRBV25-1
j_call: TRBJ2-5
d_call: NA
cdr3_nt: TGTGCCAGCAGTGATCCCCGGGAGCGGGAGACCCAGTACTTC
cdr3_aa: CASSDPRERETQYF

cdr3_length: 17
clone_size: NA
v_call: TRBV7-6
j_call: TRBJ2-3
d_call: TRBD2
cdr3_nt: TGTGCCAGCAGCCAGCTCCGGACTAGCGGGAGTTCAGATACGCAGTATTTT
cdr3_aa: CASSQLRTSGSSDTQYF

cdr3_length: 15
clone_size: few
v_call: TRBV27
j_call: TRBJ1-1
d_call: NA
cdr3_nt: TGTGCCAGCAGTTTACAACCATCCGTGAACACTGAAGCTTTCTTT
cdr3_aa: CASSLQPSVNTEAFF

cdr3_length: 13
clone_size: NA
v_call: TRBV6-5
j_call: TRBJ2-5
d_call: NA
cdr3_nt: TGTGCCAGCAAGGAGGGGTTGCAAGAGACCCAGTACTTC
cdr3_aa: CASKEGLQETQYF

cdr3_length: 15
clone_size: NA
v_call: TRBV11-2
j_call: TRBJ2-7
d_call: NA
cdr3_nt: TGTGCCAGCAGCTTAGATCGAGGGACCAACTACGAGCAGTACTTC
cdr3_aa: CASSLDRGTNYEQYF

cdr3_length: 14
clone_size: NA
v_call: TRBV5-1
j_call: TRBJ2-1
d_call: NA
cdr3_nt: TGCGCCAGCAGCTTGCGGCAGGGTTACAATGAGCAGTTCTTC
cdr3_aa: CASSLRQGYNEQFF

cdr3_length: 14
clone_size: once
v_call: TRBV5-1
j_call: TRBJ2-3
d_call: NA
cdr3_nt: TGCGCCAGCAGCTTGGGGGGGCCCCAAGATACGCAGTATTTT
cdr3_aa: CASSLGGPQDTQYF

cdr3_length: 15
clone_size: NA
v_call: TRBV6-6
j_call: TRBJ1-1
d_call: NA
cdr3_nt: TGTGCCAGCAGTACGCGGGGGGGAGAGAACACTGAAGCTTTCTTT
cdr3_aa: CASSTRGGENTEAFF

cdr3_length: 16
clone_size: NA
v_call: TRBV5-1
j_call: TRBJ2-5
d_call: NA
cdr3_nt: TGCGCCAGCAGCTTGGGAGGGAGTGCCGCCCAAGAGACCCAGTACTTC
cdr3_aa: CASSLGGSAAQETQYF

cdr3_length: 14
clone_size: NA
v_call: TRBV15
j_call: TRBJ2-1
d_call: NA
cdr3_nt: TGTGCCACCAGCCGGGGAACGAGCCACAATGAGCAGTTCTTC
cdr3_aa: CATSRGTSHNEQFF

cdr3_length: 10
clone_size: NA
v_call: TRBV20-1
j_call: TRBJ2-1
d_call: NA
cdr3_nt: TGCAGTGCTCAACTCCCTGAGCAGTTCTTC
cdr3_aa: CSAQLPEQFF

cdr3_length: 18
clone_size: NA
v_call: TRBV18
j_call: TRBJ1-1
d_call: NA
cdr3_nt: TGTGCCAGCTCACCACTAGGGCAGGGCCTGACAAAACGGGCTGAAGCTTTCTTT
cdr3_aa: CASSPLGQGLTKRAEAFF

cdr3_length: 16
clone_size: NA
v_call: TRBV13
j_call: TRBJ2-5
d_call: TRBD2
cdr3_nt: TGTGCCAGCACCCGGACTAGCGGGAGGGTTGTAGAGACCCAGTACTTC
cdr3_aa: CASTRTSGRVVETQYF

cdr3_length: 15
clone_size: NA
v_call: TRBV27
j_call: TRBJ2-7
d_call: NA
cdr3_nt: TGTGCCAGCAGGGCCCTCTTATCCCGTGCTCGCGAGCAGTACTTC
cdr3_aa: CASRALLSRAREQYF

cdr3_length: 14
clone_size: NA
v_call: TRBV5-6
j_call: TRBJ1-4
d_call: TRBD1
cdr3_nt: TGTGCCAGCAGCCGGGGACAGCCAAATGAAAAACTGTTTTTT
cdr3_aa: CASSRGQPNEKLFF

cdr3_length: 12
clone_size: NA
v_call: TRBV29-1
j_call: TRBJ2-7
d_call: TRBD2
cdr3_nt: TGCAGCGCTTCAACCCGGGGGGAAGAGCAGTACTTC
cdr3_aa: CSASTRGEEQYF

cdr3_length: 14
clone_size: NA
v_call: TRBV21-1
j_call: TRBJ1-2
d_call: NA
cdr3_nt: TGTGCCAGCAGCAAAGTCAGGGATCCCTATGGCTACACCTTC
cdr3_aa: CASSKVRDPYGYTF